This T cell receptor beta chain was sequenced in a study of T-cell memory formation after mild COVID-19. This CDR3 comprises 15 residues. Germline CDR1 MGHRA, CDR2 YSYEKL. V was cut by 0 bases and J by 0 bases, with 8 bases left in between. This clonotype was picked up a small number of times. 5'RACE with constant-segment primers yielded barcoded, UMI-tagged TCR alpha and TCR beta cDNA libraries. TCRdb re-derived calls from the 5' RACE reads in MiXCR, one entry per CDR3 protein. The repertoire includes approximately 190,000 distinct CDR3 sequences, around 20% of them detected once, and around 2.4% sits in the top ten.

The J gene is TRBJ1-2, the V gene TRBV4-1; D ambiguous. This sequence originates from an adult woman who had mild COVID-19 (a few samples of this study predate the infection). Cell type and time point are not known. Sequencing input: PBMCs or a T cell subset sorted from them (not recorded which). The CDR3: CASSQDQVPNYGYTF. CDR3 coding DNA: TGCGCCAGCAGCCAAGATCAAGTGCCTAACTATGGCTACACCTTC.